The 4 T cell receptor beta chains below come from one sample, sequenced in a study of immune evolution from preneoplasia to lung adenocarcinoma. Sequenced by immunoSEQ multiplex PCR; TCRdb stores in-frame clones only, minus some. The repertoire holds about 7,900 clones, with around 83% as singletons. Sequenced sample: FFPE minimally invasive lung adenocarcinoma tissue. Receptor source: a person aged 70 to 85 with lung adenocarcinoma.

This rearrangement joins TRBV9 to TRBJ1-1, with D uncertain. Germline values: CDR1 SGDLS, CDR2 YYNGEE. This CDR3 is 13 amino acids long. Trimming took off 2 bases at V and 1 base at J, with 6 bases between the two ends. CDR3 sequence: CASSVKQNTEAFF. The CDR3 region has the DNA TGTGCCAGCAGCGTTAAGCAGAACACTGAAGCTTTCTTT.

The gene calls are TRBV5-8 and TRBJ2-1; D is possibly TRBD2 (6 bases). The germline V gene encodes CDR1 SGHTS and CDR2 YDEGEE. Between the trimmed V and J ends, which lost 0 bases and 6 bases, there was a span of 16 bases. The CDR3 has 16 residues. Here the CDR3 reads CASSLAIRLGFNEQFF. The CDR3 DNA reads TGTGCCAGCAGCTTGGCCATTAGACTAGGATTCAATGAGCAGTTCTTC.

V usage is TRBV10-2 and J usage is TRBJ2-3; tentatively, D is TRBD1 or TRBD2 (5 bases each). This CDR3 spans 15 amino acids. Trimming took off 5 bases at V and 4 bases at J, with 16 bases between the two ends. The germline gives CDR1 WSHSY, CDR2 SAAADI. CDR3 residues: CASSLALGTSDTQYF. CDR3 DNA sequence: TGCGCCAGCAGTCTTGCCCTGGGGACCTCAGATACGCAGTATTTT.

This chain's CDR3 is CASSPEGQGGGANVLTF. As DNA, the CDR3 is TGTGCCAGCAGCCCAGAGGGACAGGGTGGTGGGGCCAACGTCCTGACTTTC. J is TRBJ2-6 and V is TRBV7-3, with 9 bases fitting TRBD1. The CDR3 totals 17 residues. V was pared by 5 bases and J by 3 bases, with 8 bases of the junction left unmatched. Per germline, CDR1 SGHTA and CDR2 FQGTGA.